This T cell receptor (beta chain) is from a study of shared clonotypes between healthy human individuals. The protocol was immunoSEQ multiplex PCR, while the TCRdb copy is restricted to in-frame clones and leaves out a portion. This table has fewer than 500,000 clones, over 75% appearing once. The CDR3 is 11 residues long. The V end lost 2 bases, the J end lost 4 bases, and 6 bases lay between the germline ends. CDR1 is GTSNPN and CDR2 is SVGIG in the germline V gene (reference sequence). The sequenced sample was PBMCs. This TCR was recovered from a woman aged 40 to 50 in good health. Some clones in this sample may be carry-over from other donors' samples. The chain links TRBV30 to TRBJ2-7; D is ambiguous. The CDR3 spells CAWSSQYEQYF. CDR3 in DNA: TGTGCCTGGAGTTCACAATACGAGCAGTACTTC.